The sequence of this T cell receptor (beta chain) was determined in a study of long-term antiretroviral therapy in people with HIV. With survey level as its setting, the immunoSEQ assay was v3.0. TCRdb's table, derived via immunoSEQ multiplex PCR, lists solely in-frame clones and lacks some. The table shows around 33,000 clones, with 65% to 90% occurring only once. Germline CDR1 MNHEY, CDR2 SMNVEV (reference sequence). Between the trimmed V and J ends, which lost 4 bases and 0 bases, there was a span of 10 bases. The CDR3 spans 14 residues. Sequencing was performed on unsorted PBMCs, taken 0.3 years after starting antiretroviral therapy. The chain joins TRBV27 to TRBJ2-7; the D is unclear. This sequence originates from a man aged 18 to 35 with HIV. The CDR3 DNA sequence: TGTGCCAGCAGTTATTTTCCAGACTCCTACGAGCAGTACTTC. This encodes CASSYFPDSYEQYF.